The 29 T cell receptor beta chains in this list originate from one sample, sequenced in a study of T cell responses to AZD1222 COVID-19 vaccine. Sequencing was performed with immunoSEQ multiplex PCR; in TCRdb, only in-frame clones are kept and a portion is missing. The table lists 25,000 to 40,000 clones, around 89% of them singletons, with less than 15% in the top ten. The material was peripheral blood, obtained 28 days after the second AZD1222 dose. The receptors come from an adult who received the AZD1222 COVID-19 vaccine.

This clone was observed a few times. The V and J genes are TRBV6-4 and TRBJ2-2, with D maybe TRBD2 (6 bases). The CDR3 contains 15 residues. Per the germline V gene, CDR1 is MRHNA and CDR2 is SNTAGT. V was shortened by 0 bases and J by 3 bases, with 8 bases between the two germline ends. The CDR3 coding sequence is TGTGCCAGCAGTGACTCCCCGGGGGACACCGGGGAGCTGTTTTTT. Translation: CASSDSPGDTGELFF.

The chain employs TRBV9 and TRBJ2-7; 7 nucleotides match TRBD2. Germline assignment: CDR1 SGDLS and CDR2 YYNGEE. The junction had 5 bases not matched to a gene; V was cut back by 0 bases and J by 2 bases. The CDR3 spans 15 residues. The CDR3 here is CASSVGAGETYEQYF. The DNA for the CDR3 is TGTGCCAGCAGCGTAGGTGCGGGGGAAACCTACGAGCAGTACTTC. The full variable domain, in which reference TRBV9 and TRBJ2-7 provide the parts outside the CDR3, is DSGVTQTPKHLITATGQRVTLRCSPRSGDLSVYWYQQSLDQGLQFLIQYYNGEERAKGNILERFSAQQFPDLHSELNLSSLELGDSALYFCASSVGAGETYEQYFGPGTRLTVT.

The CDR3 here is CASTVNRDREGEKLFF. In nucleotides, the CDR3 is TGTGCCAGCACCGTAAACCGGGACAGGGAGGGCGAAAAACTGTTTTTT. The genes are TRBV11-3 and TRBJ1-4; 9 bases fit TRBD1. This CDR3 contains 16 residues. Per the germline V gene, CDR1 is SGHNT and CDR2 is YENEEA. The ends lost 7 bases at V and 8 bases at J; junction bases unmatched: 14.

V gene TRBV6-5 combines with J gene TRBJ2-2, with 12 positions matching TRBD1. CDR1 and CDR2 from the germline V gene are MNHEY and SVGAGI. The CDR3 contains 16 residues. With 2 bases clipped from V and 7 bases from J, the junction kept 5 bases outside the gene matches. CDR3: CASSYGTGGYDGELFF. The DNA of the CDR3 is TGTGCCAGCAGTTACGGGACAGGGGGCTATGACGGGGAGCTGTTTTTT.

The rearrangement uses TRBV4-3 and TRBJ2-2; D could derive from TRBD1 or TRBD2 (5 bases each). This CDR3 is 18 amino acids long. Germline lookup yields CDR1 LGHNA and CDR2 YSLEER. With 2 bases removed from V and 2 bases from J, the gap between germline ends came to 18 bases. In DNA, the CDR3 is TGCGCCAGCAGCCAATTGAGGGCAGGGAATATCAACACCGGGGAGCTGTTTTTT. Amino acids: CASSQLRAGNINTGELFF.

This clone showed up just a few times. The chain employs TRBV11-2 and TRBJ2-7; a possible D gene is TRBD1 (5 bases). From germline, CDR1 is SGHAT and CDR2 FQNNGV. V was pared by 5 bases and J by 3 bases, with 17 bases between. CDR3 length equals 15 residues. CDR3 bases: TGTGCCAGCAGCCCAGGGAAGATGCGGTTCTACGAGCAGTACTTC. The encoded protein is CASSPGKMRFYEQYF.

V usage is TRBV4-2 and J usage is TRBJ1-1; 7 bases are a match to TRBD1. Germline-derived CDR1 and CDR2 are LGHNA and YNFKEQ. The CDR3 covers 16 residues. The V gene end was trimmed by 0 bases and the J gene end by 4 bases; junction bases not matched to a gene: 8. CDR3 in amino acids: CASSQDTGEIATEAFF. For the CDR3, the DNA is TGTGCCAGCAGCCAAGATACAGGGGAAATCGCCACTGAAGCTTTCTTT.

The V call is TRBV12-5, the J call TRBJ2-7; no definite D call. CDR1 and CDR2 (germline): LGHNT, FRNRAP. This CDR3 is built from 11 residues. The V end was cut by 5 bases, the J end by 2 bases, with 4 bases between. The CDR3, as DNA: TGTGCTAGTGGTCCGCCCTACGAGCAGTACTTC. The encoded protein is CASGPPYEQYF.

The rearrangement uses TRBV6-5 and TRBJ2-7, with a weak D call TRBD1 (6 bases). V dropped 4 bases and J dropped 9 bases, with 16 bases sitting between them. This CDR3 has 13 amino acids. The V gene's germline CDR1 is MNHEY and CDR2 SVGAGI. Here the CDR3 reads CASSSDQGKGQYF. Written as DNA, the CDR3 is TGTGCCAGCAGTTCAGATCAGGGGAAGGGGCAGTACTTC.

Comment on this clone: Its ends do not fully match the called genes, so a read error is possible. This chain connects TRBV19 to TRBJ2-1, with D perhaps matching TRBD2 (5 bases). The CDR3 has 12 residues. Germline CDR1 and CDR2: LNHDA and SQIVND (reference sequence). The CDR3 protein is CASSIEEAPWVF. In nucleotides, the CDR3 is TGTGCCAGTAGTATTGAGGAGGCCCCCTGGGTCTTC.

V is TRBV6-5 and J is TRBJ1-1; 12 positions match TRBD1. Trimming took 2 bases from V and 3 from J; bases not matched to a gene: 4. Per the germline V gene, CDR1 is MNHEY and CDR2 is SVGAGI. The CDR3 is made up of 16 amino acids. The CDR3 is CASSYGTGGVDTEAFF. For the CDR3, the DNA is TGTGCCAGCAGTTACGGGACAGGGGGCGTCGACACTGAAGCTTTCTTT.

This rearrangement joins TRBV6-5 to TRBJ1-5; 8 bases match TRBD1. CDR3 length: 15 amino acids. Trimming removed 0 bases from V and 6 bases from J; junction bases left unmatched: 4. Germline CDR1 is MNHEY and CDR2 is SVGAGI. As DNA, the CDR3 is TGTGCCAGCAGTTACTCCTCAGGGGGCGGTCAGCCCCAGCATTTT. Translated, it gives CASSYSSGGGQPQHF.

This clone was seen a handful of times. The chain couples TRBV5-1 to TRBJ1-6; D unclear. CDR1 SGHRS and CDR2 YFSETQ come from the germline V gene. V lost 1 base and J lost 9, with 14 bases in between. There are 15 residues in the CDR3. The CDR3: CASSLSEGLGSPLHF. Here the CDR3 DNA reads TGCGCCAGCAGCTTGTCAGAGGGATTGGGTTCACCCCTCCACTTT.

The chain is built from TRBV7-9 and TRBJ2-7; maybe TRBD2 (6 bases). The germline V and J ends were trimmed by 4 bases and 5 bases, with 12 bases remaining between them. The germline V gene encodes CDR1 SEHNR and CDR2 FQNEAQ (reference sequence). The CDR3 sequence is 13 residues long. DNA for the CDR3: TGTGCCAGCAGCTCCCAGGGAGGAGACGAGCAGTACTTC. Amino acids: CASSSQGGDEQYF.

CDR3 nucleotides: TGTGCCTGGACCAACCCAGGGGAGTCGATTAGCAATCAGCCCCAGCATTTT. Encoded protein: CAWTNPGESISNQPQHF. The rearrangement links TRBV30 to TRBJ1-5; TRBD1 might be the D (6 bases). This CDR3 comprises 17 residues. Trimming cost V 4 bases and J 0 bases, with 19 bases left between them. Germline values: CDR1 GTSNPN, CDR2 SVGIG (reference sequence).

This chain connects TRBV9 to TRBJ2-3, with 10 bases lining up with TRBD2. The CDR3 contains 19 residues. V lost 1 base to trimming and J lost 3 bases; unmatched junction nucleotides: 14. CDR1 SGDLS and CDR2 YYNGEE come from the germline V gene. Here the CDR3 DNA reads TGTGCCAGCAGCGTAAGCGGGGGGGCCCCCCTCGACAATACAGATACGCAGTATTTT. This translates into CASSVSGGAPLDNTDTQYF.

In this sample, this clone turned up once. This chain connects TRBV5-1 to TRBJ2-2; tentatively, D is TRBD1 (6 bases). CDR3 length: 13 residues. Trimming stripped 5 bases from V and 5 bases from J, with 10 bases between. Germline CDR1 is SGHRS and CDR2 is YFSETQ. The CDR3 reads CASSGTSTGELFF. The CDR3 DNA sequence: TGCGCCAGCAGTGGGACATCAACCGGGGAGCTGTTTTTT.

The genes are TRBV2 and TRBJ1-5; TRBD1 is a possible D gene (6 bases). The ends were cut back, 4 bases at V and 5 bases at J, with 12 bases in the middle. Germline V gene data show CDR1 as SNHLY and CDR2 as FYNNEI. This CDR3 is built from 14 residues. CDR3 amino acids: CASSGTGMDQPQHF. The CDR3 nucleotides read TGTGCCAGCAGTGGAACAGGGATGGATCAGCCCCAGCATTTT.

The CDR3 sequence: CASSQTSGAYNEQFF. CDR3 sequence (DNA): TGTGCCAGCAGTCAAACTAGCGGGGCCTACAATGAGCAGTTCTTC. This chain joins TRBV27 and TRBJ2-1; 10 bases agree with TRBD2. CDR1 and CDR2 (germline): MNHEY, SMNVEV (reference sequence). The length of the CDR3 is 15 residues. V gave up 5 bases and J gave up 2 bases; unmatched junction bases: 3.

The chain carries TRBV5-1 and TRBJ2-7; 10 bases map to TRBD1. This CDR3 spans 14 amino acids. Germline V lookup: CDR1 SGHRS, CDR2 YFSETQ. V shed 4 bases and J 4 bases; nucleotides not matched to a gene: 5. CDR3 DNA: TGCGCCAGCAGCCCTGGACAGGGGGTGTACGAGCAGTACTTC. It encodes CASSPGQGVYEQYF.

This chain uses TRBV9 with TRBJ2-3, with 8 nucleotides matching TRBD2. V shed 1 base, J shed 3 bases, and the junction held 4 bases outside the gene matches. Per the germline V gene, CDR1 is SGDLS and CDR2 is YYNGEE. The CDR3 has 15 amino acids. The CDR3 nucleotides read TGTGCCAGCAGCGTATCGGCGGGGGGAACAGATACGCAGTATTTT. Its translation is CASSVSAGGTDTQYF.

The chain recombines TRBV12-3 or TRBV12-4 with TRBJ1-5; D not resolved. The CDR3 extends over 12 amino acids. Trimming cost V 5 bases and J 5 bases, with 7 bases left between them. CDR3 in DNA: TGTGCCAGCAGTATTTCTTATCAGCCCCAGCATTTT. Encoded protein: CASSISYQPQHF.

The chain couples TRBV28 to TRBJ1-2; D is undetermined. V dropped 2 bases and J dropped 8 bases, with 12 bases sitting between them. CDR1 is MDHEN and CDR2 is SYDVKM in the germline V gene. The CDR3 extends over 13 amino acids. CDR3 loop: CASSLDQRPGYTF. The DNA of the CDR3 is TGTGCCAGCAGTTTAGATCAACGCCCGGGCTACACCTTC.

The chain couples TRBV20-1 to TRBJ2-3; possibly TRBD2 for D (6 bases). The CDR3 is made up of 11 amino acids. The V and J ends lost 1 base and 11 bases respectively, with 10 bases between them. Germline V gene lookup returns CDR1 DFQATT and CDR2 SNEGSKA (reference sequence). CDR3 protein: CSARADGGQYF. The CDR3 region has the DNA TGCAGTGCTAGAGCCGACGGGGGGCAGTATTTT.

The chain carries TRBV29-1 and TRBJ1-2; TRBD1 aligns across 10 bases. Germline CDR1 and CDR2: SQVTM and ANQGSEA. This CDR3 region has 13 residues. V trimming: 5 bases; J trimming: 8 bases; junction bases outside the gene matches: 8. The CDR3 DNA reads TGCAGCGTTTCCGGGACAGGGGTACAGGGCTACACCTTC. Protein sequence: CSVSGTGVQGYTF.

The chain uses TRBV30 and TRBJ1-5, with D possibly being TRBD1 (6 bases). Germline V CDR1 and CDR2: GTSNPN, SVGIG (reference sequence). The CDR3 extends over 15 amino acids. Between the trimmed V and J ends, which lost 8 bases and 2 bases, there was a span of 19 bases. CDR3 coding DNA: TGTGCCCGCAACCCCTTCAGGGGTGGCAATCAGCCCCAGCATTTT. The encoded protein is CARNPFRGGNQPQHF.

This clone was recorded only once. V is TRBV25-1 and J is TRBJ1-6, with TRBD1 matching 7 bases. The J segment lost 10 bases and the V segment lost 1 base, leaving 10 bases of the junction unmatched. There are 16 residues in the CDR3. The germline V gene has CDR1 MGHDK and CDR2 SYGVNS. The CDR3 is CASSEWGGGAGSPLHF. The CDR3 nucleotides are TGTGCCAGCAGTGAATGGGGAGGGGGCGCGGGATCACCCCTCCACTTT. Supplemented by reference TRBV25-1 and TRBJ1-6, the full variable domain reads EADIYQTPRYLVIGTGKKITLECSQTMGHDKMYWYQQDPGMELHLIHYSYGVNSTEKGDLSSESTVSRIRTEHFPLTLESARPSHTSQYLCASSEWGGGAGSPLHFGNGTRLTVT.

The gene calls are TRBV7-3 and TRBJ2-1; 9 nucleotides match TRBD2. Germline V gives CDR1 SGHTA, CDR2 FQGTGA. The J segment lost 2 bases and the V segment lost 0 bases, leaving 5 bases of the junction unmatched. The CDR3 consists of 17 residues. The CDR3 spells CASSLTPSGTPYNEQFF. DNA of the CDR3: TGTGCCAGCAGCTTAACTCCTAGCGGGACCCCCTACAATGAGCAGTTCTTC.

CDR3 in amino acids: CASSLAVSGNTIYF. DNA of the CDR3: TGTGCCAGCAGCTTAGCGGTCTCTGGAAACACCATATATTTT. The chain uses TRBV11-1 and TRBJ1-3; D gene uncertain. CDR3 length: 14 residues. Germline V lookup: CDR1 SGHAT, CDR2 FQDESV (reference sequence). Trimming took off 0 bases at V and 0 bases at J, with 3 bases between the two ends.